This T cell receptor (beta chain) was obtained from a study of blood T cells in healthy people across ages. Background on the study: T cells yielded about one barcoded beta molecule per two cells through template switching.

All donors came from Russia, were Caucasian and healthy, and spanned ages roughly 6 to 95. Study observations and caveats: TCR beta diversity, measured per million T cells, fell in a roughly linear way with age. With naive T cell percentage, TCR beta diversity showed a strong correlation.

This CDR3 contains 13 residues. In germline, CDR1 is LNHNV, CDR2 YYDKDF (reference sequence). V dropped 0 bases and J dropped 7 bases, with 9 bases sitting between them. Notes on this clonotype: Its antigen remains unidentified.

A second about 6 to 12 cycle PCR used barcoded and J-beta primers. Via MiXCR, TCRdb re-called the 5' RACE reads, giving one row per CDR3 protein. The repertoire has about 560,000 distinct CDR3 sequences, over 25% of them found once; the top ten carry approximately 3.3%. These data also formed part of another study, on T cells of mothers and their children.

The source is a boy aged 2 to 10 in good health. Input material: blood. This chain uses TRBV15 with TRBJ1-1; no firm D call. The CDR3 nucleotides are TGTGCCACCAGCAGAGATGTCGCAGGTGAAGCTTTCTTT. It codes for CATSRDVAGEAFF. Filled out from reference TRBV15 and TRBJ1-1, the complete variable domain reads DAMVIQNPRYQVTQFGKPVTLSCSQTLNHNVMYWYQQKSSQAPKLLFHYYDKDFNNEADTPDNFQSRRPNTSFCFLDIRSPGLGDTAMYLCATSRDVAGEAFFGQGTRLTVV.